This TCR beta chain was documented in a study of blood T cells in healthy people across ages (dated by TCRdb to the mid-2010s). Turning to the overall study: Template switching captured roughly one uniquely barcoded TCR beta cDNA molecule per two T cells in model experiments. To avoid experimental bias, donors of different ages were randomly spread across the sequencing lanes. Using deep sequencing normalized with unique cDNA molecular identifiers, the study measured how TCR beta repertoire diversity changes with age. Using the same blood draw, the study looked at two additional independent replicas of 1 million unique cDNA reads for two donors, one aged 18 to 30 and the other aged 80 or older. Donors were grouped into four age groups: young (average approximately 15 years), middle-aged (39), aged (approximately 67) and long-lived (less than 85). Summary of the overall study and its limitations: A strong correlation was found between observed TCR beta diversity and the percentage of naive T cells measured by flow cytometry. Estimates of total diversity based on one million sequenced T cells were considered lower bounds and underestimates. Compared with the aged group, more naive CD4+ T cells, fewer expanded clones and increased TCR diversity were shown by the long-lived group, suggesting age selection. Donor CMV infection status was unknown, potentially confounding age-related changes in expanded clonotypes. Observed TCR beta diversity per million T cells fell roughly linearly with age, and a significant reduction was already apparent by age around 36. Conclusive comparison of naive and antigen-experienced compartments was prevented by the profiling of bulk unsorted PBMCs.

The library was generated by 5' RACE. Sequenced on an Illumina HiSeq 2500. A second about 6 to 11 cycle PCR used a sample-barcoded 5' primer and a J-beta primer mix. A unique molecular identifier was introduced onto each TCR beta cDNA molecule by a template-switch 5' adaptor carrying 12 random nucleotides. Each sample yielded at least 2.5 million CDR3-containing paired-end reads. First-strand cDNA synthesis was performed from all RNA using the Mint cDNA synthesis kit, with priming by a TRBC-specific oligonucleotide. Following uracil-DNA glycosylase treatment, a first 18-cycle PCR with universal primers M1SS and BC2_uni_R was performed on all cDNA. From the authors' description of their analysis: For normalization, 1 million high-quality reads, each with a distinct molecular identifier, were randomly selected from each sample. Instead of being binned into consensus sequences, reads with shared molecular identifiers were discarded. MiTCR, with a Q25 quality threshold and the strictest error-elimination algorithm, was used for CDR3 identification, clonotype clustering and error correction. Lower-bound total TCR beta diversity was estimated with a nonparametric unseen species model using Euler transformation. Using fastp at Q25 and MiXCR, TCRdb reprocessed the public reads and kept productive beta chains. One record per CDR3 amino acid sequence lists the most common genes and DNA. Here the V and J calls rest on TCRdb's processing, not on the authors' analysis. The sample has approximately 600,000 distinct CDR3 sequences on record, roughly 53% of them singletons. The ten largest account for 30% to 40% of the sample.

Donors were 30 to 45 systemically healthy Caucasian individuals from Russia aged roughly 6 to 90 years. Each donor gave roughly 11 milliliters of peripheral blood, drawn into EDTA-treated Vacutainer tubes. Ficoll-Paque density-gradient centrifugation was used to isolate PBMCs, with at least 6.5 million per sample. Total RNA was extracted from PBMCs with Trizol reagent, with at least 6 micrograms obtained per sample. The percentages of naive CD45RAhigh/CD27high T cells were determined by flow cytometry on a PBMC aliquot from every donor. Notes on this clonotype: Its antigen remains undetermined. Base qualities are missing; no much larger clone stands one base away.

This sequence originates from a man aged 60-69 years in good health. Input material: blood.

The nucleotide sequence reads TGTGCCAGCAGCAAAGGATACGACGGTGCCCTTCTCCAAGAGACCCAGTACTTC. It specifies CASSKGYDGALLQETQYF. The chain was built from TRBV21-1 and TRBJ2-5; the D call of TRBD2 is as the table states it, not checked on the DNA. TRBV21-1 corresponds to a pseudogene. The CDR3 contains 18 residues, cysteine and phenylalanine counted. Solely the CDR3 DNA is kept, with 54 bases framed from the first base.